This T cell receptor (beta chain) comes out of a study of T cell repertoires in aging, cancer and after chemotherapy. Study context: Clear clonal overlap appeared across healthy donor samples taken over several months to years.

V was pared by 0 bases and J by 0 bases, with 5 bases between. Germline V gene lookup returns CDR1 SGDLS and CDR2 YYNGEE. The CDR3 contains 14 residues. This clonotype was counted once. A mixed TRB-A/B primer pool amplified rearranged TRB by multiplex touch-down PCR. TCRdb ran MiXCR on the multiplex PCR reads and lists one entry per CDR3 protein. The table records 9,400 or so distinct CDR3 sequences, 33% of them present only once. The template was genomic DNA from peripheral blood, not RNA. This sequence originates from a human donor in good health. The donor label of this sample is uncertain. The chain links TRBV9 to TRBJ2-3; weak D call: TRBD2 (5 bases). Sequenced material: blood. Here the CDR3 reads CASSVAGSTDTQYF. CDR3 in DNA: TGTGCCAGCAGCGTAGCGGGGAGCACAGATACGCAGTATTTT.